This TCR beta chain was sequenced for a study of early T cells in non-severe SARS-CoV-2 infection. Study information: The chains were unpaired, and the sequenced material was bulk RNA from unsorted whole blood. Findings and caveats of the study: The study's VDJdb matching favored anti-spike CD8 responses and missed private and CD4 specificities.

In regard to this clonotype: Its antigen is still unknown.

Unique molecular identifiers (one per individual cDNA molecule) were attached. TCRdb reanalysed the 5' RACE reads using MiXCR and keeps one entry per CDR3 protein. This table has some 40,000 distinct CDR3 sequences, about 6.5% appearing once. CDR3 size: 13 residues. Germline V gene lookup returns CDR1 SGHDN and CDR2 FVKESK. Trimming took off 0 bases at V and 6 bases at J, with 5 bases between the two ends. Sequencing was performed on whole blood, taken at baseline. The receptor's source is an adult who was a healthcare worker with PCR-confirmed SARS-CoV-2 infection or an uninfected control (not recorded which). V and J are TRBV14 and TRBJ2-2, with D hard to call. The CDR3 region is CASSQDGAGELFF. As DNA, the CDR3 is TGTGCCAGCAGCCAAGATGGGGCCGGGGAGCTGTTTTTT.